These 27 T cell receptor beta chains share one sample of origin, sequenced in a study of T-cell memory formation after mild COVID-19. TCRdb reprocessed the 5' RACE reads via MiXCR and lists one record per CDR3 protein. The sample gives fewer than 50,000 distinct CDR3 sequences, 12% of which show up once; approximately 23% is in the top ten. Sequencing was performed on PBMCs or a T cell subset sorted from them (not recorded which). The source is a man aged 18 to 29 who had mild COVID-19 (a few samples of this study predate the infection). Cell type and time point are not known.

V gene TRBV5-8 combines with J gene TRBJ2-3; the D is unclear. V gave up 7 bases and J gave up 2 bases, with 8 bases separating them. CDR3 length equals 12 residues. CDR1 is SGHTS, CDR2 YDEGEE, per germline. This chain's CDR3 is CASAEDTDTQYF. Written as DNA, the CDR3 is TGTGCCAGCGCCGAGGACACAGATACGCAGTATTTT. Looking up the rest from reference TRBV5-8 and TRBJ2-3 gives the full variable domain: EAGVTQSPTHLIKTRGQQATLRCSPISGHTSVYWYQQALGLGLQFLLWYDEGEERNRGNFPPRFSGRQFPNYSSELNVNALELEDSALYLCASAEDTDTQYFGPGTRLTVL.

This clonotype was picked up a small number of times. V usage is TRBV10-3 and J usage is TRBJ2-1; tentative D call: TRBD2 (6 bases). The germline V gene has CDR1 ENHRY and CDR2 SYGVKD. The ends were cut back, 6 bases at V and 4 bases at J, with 16 bases in the middle. This CDR3 has 15 residues. The CDR3 DNA reads TGTGCCATCAGGCCCTTTGGGGCGGGGTACAATGAGCAGTTCTTC. As protein: CAIRPFGAGYNEQFF.

The chain combines TRBV15 with TRBJ2-1, with 9 bases fitting TRBD2. Germline V lookup: CDR1 LNHNV, CDR2 YYDKDF (reference sequence). V lost 0 bases to trimming and J lost 6 bases; unmatched junction nucleotides: 9. The length of the CDR3 is 17 residues. The CDR3 DNA sequence: TGTGCCACCAGCAGAGAAATAAGGCTAGCGGGGATCAATGAGCAGTTCTTC. Translation gives CATSREIRLAGINEQFF.

The rearrangement links TRBV7-9 to TRBJ1-6; D remains ambiguous. V lost 5 bases to trimming and J lost 5 bases, with 13 bases between them. Germline assignment: CDR1 SEHNR and CDR2 FQNEAQ (reference sequence). This CDR3 is built from 15 residues. The CDR3 nucleotides read TGTGCCAGCAGCCTTTTAGGACTAAATAATTCACCCCTCCACTTT. This encodes CASSLLGLNNSPLHF. Complete variable domain (other parts from reference TRBV7-9 and TRBJ1-6): DTGVSQNPRHKITKRGQNVTFRCDPISEHNRLYWYRQTLGQGPEFLTYFQNEAQLEKSRLLSDRFSAERPKGSFSTLEIQRTEQGDSAMYLCASSLLGLNNSPLHFGNGTRLTVT.

As DNA, the CDR3 is TGTGCCAGCAGCCAGTTCAGGGGACTCACTGAAGCTTTCTTT. This sequence encodes CASSQFRGLTEAFF. This chain connects TRBV3-1 to TRBJ1-1; possibly TRBD1 for D (6 bases). In germline, CDR1 is LGHDT, CDR2 YNNKEL (reference sequence). CDR3 length: 14 residues. V lost 3 bases and J 4 bases, leaving 12 bases between the germline ends.

The chain uses TRBV27 and TRBJ2-7; tentatively, D is TRBD1 (7 bases). Trimming removed 5 bases at V and 5 bases at J, with 19 bases between. The CDR3 runs 15 residues. CDR1 MNHEY and CDR2 SMNVEV come from the germline V gene (reference sequence). CDR3 protein: CASSILQGGIHEQYF. Here the CDR3 DNA reads TGTGCCAGCAGTATCCTTCAGGGGGGCATCCACGAGCAGTACTTC.

This clonotype was found many times. The rearrangement uses TRBV10-3 and TRBJ2-1; TRBD2 agrees at 10 bases. V lost 3 bases, J lost 10 bases, and 12 bases stayed unmatched. The CDR3 has 16 residues. Per germline, CDR1 ENHRY and CDR2 SYGVKD. The CDR3 nucleotides are TGTGCCATCAGTGAACTCGAGCGGGGGGGCCGACGGGAGCAGTTCTTC. Translating gives CAISELERGGRREQFF.

This clonotype was observed many times. The V and J genes are TRBV5-1 and TRBJ2-5; no definite D call. Trimming removed 0 bases at V and 3 bases at J, with 6 bases between. CDR3 size: 13 residues. Germline values: CDR1 SGHRS, CDR2 YFSETQ. This CDR3 is CASSLGSEETQYF. For the CDR3, the DNA is TGCGCCAGCAGCTTGGGCTCAGAAGAGACCCAGTACTTC.

By its share, this clonotype is medium-sized (0.01 to 0.1%). The chain is built from TRBV18 and TRBJ2-7; no firm D call. V was trimmed by 5 bases and J by 4 bases, leaving 6 bases between them. The CDR3 has 11 residues. Per the germline V gene, CDR1 is KGHSH and CDR2 is LQKENI. The CDR3 reads CASSSDYEQYF. The CDR3 DNA is TGTGCCAGCTCATCTGATTACGAGCAGTACTTC.

This chain connects TRBV5-1 to TRBJ2-5, with D possibly matching TRBD2 (6 bases). Germline CDR1 and CDR2: SGHRS and YFSETQ. Trimming removed 6 bases from V and 5 bases from J, with 20 bases in between. There are 15 residues in the CDR3. The CDR3 loop reads CASNTMGTSEETQYF. The CDR3 DNA sequence: TGCGCCAGCAACACTATGGGGACTTCCGAGGAGACCCAGTACTTC. Combining the CDR3 with reference TRBV5-1 and TRBJ2-5 gives the whole variable domain KAGVTQTPRYLIKTRGQQVTLSCSPISGHRSVSWYQQTPGQGLQFLFEYFSETQRNKGNFPGRFSGRQFSNSRSEMNVSTLELGDSALYLCASNTMGTSEETQYFGPGTRLLVL.

In this sample, this clonotype turned up a few times. The rearrangement links TRBV5-4 to TRBJ2-1, with D perhaps matching TRBD1 (5 bases). Trimming removed 4 bases at V and 1 base at J, with 9 bases between. In germline, CDR1 is SGHNT, CDR2 YYREEE (reference sequence). CDR3 size: 14 residues. The CDR3 loop reads CASSATASYNEQFF. The CDR3 nucleotides read TGTGCCAGCAGCGCGACAGCTTCCTACAATGAGCAGTTCTTC.

This clonotype was counted only a few times. The J gene is TRBJ1-1, the V gene TRBV7-2; possibly TRBD1 for D (5 bases). Trimming left V 10 bases short and J 6 bases short, with 6 bases between. Germline values: CDR1 SGHTA, CDR2 FQGNSA. The CDR3 is 9 amino acids. The CDR3 sequence: CATGAEAFF. CDR3 coding DNA: TGTGCCACGGGGGCTGAAGCTTTCTTT. Looking up the rest from reference TRBV7-2 and TRBJ1-1 gives the full variable domain: GAGVSQSPSNKVTEKGKDVELRCDPISGHTALYWYRQSLGQGLEFLIYFQGNSAPDKSGLPSDRFSAERTGGSVSTLTIQRTQQEDSAVYLCATGAEAFFGQGTRLTVV.

This clonotype was detected a few times. The J gene is TRBJ2-5, the V gene TRBV4-3; D may correspond to TRBD1 or TRBD2 (5 bases each). The CDR3 is 16 amino acids. V lost 0 bases and J lost 5, with 16 bases in between. The germline V gene encodes CDR1 LGHNA and CDR2 YSLEER. The DNA of the CDR3 is TGCGCCAGCAGCCAAGATTCGTGGGACGGCGGGGAGACCCAGTACTTC. It yields the protein CASSQDSWDGGETQYF.

In this sample, this clonotype turned up many times. This chain connects TRBV6-1 to TRBJ2-3; 8 bases fit TRBD2. Germline CDR1 reads MNHNS; CDR2 reads SASEGT. This CDR3 contains 14 residues. The ends lost 1 base at V and 3 bases at J; junction bases unmatched: 0. CDR3 in amino acids: CASSEGLATDTQYF. The CDR3 bases are TGTGCCAGCAGTGAAGGACTAGCGACAGATACGCAGTATTTT.

This clonotype came up many times. V and J are TRBV4-3 and TRBJ2-3; D is unresolved. Germline V gene sequence: CDR1 LGHNA, CDR2 YSLEER. The V end was cut by 6 bases, the J end by 1 base, with 8 bases between. This CDR3 contains 13 residues. The CDR3 reads CASSNEGTDTQYF. The DNA for the CDR3 is TGCGCCAGCAGTAACGAGGGCACAGATACGCAGTATTTT.

This clonotype has only a few counts. The chain recombines TRBV9 with TRBJ1-6; D call uncertain. CDR3 length: 15 residues. The germline gives CDR1 SGDLS, CDR2 YYNGEE. The V end lost 0 bases, the J end lost 9 bases, and 13 bases lay between the germline ends. The CDR3 DNA reads as TGTGCCAGCAGCGTAGATGGCTCAGGTGGTTCACCCCTCCACTTT. Translation: CASSVDGSGGSPLHF. The full variable domain, in which reference TRBV9 and TRBJ1-6 provide the parts outside the CDR3, is DSGVTQTPKHLITATGQRVTLRCSPRSGDLSVYWYQQSLDQGLQFLIQYYNGEERAKGNILERFSAQQFPDLHSELNLSSLELGDSALYFCASSVDGSGGSPLHFGNGTRLTVT.

This clonotype was seen a handful of times. This chain connects TRBV7-8 to TRBJ2-3; D call uncertain. This CDR3 has 14 residues. The V gene lost 2 bases and the J gene lost 2 bases, with 8 bases spanning the gap. Germline assignment: CDR1 SGHVS and CDR2 FQNEAQ. The CDR3 bases are TGTGCCAGCAGCTTATGGTACCCCACAGATACGCAGTATTTT. Translation: CASSLWYPTDTQYF.

This clonotype was found a few times. The J gene is TRBJ1-3, the V gene TRBV7-9; D might be TRBD1 (6 bases). The germline gives CDR1 SEHNR, CDR2 FQNEAQ (reference sequence). V lost 2 bases to trimming and J lost 3 bases, with 14 bases between them. The CDR3 runs 16 residues. The CDR3 region has the DNA TGTGCCAGCAGCTTAAGGCCAGGGGTTAATGGAAACACCATATATTTT. Encoded protein: CASSLRPGVNGNTIYF.

The chain links TRBV15 to TRBJ2-3; no reliable D call. Germline V gene lookup returns CDR1 LNHNV and CDR2 YYDKDF (reference sequence). The CDR3 is made up of 17 amino acids. The germline V and J ends were trimmed by 3 bases and 3 bases, with 19 bases remaining between them. The CDR3 is CATSRPPTTRSTDTQYF. In nucleotides, the CDR3 is TGTGCCACCAGCAGGCCTCCGACGACCCGCTCGACAGATACGCAGTATTTT.

The CDR3 DNA follows: TGTGCCAGCTCGCCGTCAGGGGGGGGTCAATACGAGCAGTACGTC. It yields the protein CASSPSGGGQYEQYV. The V call is TRBV18, the J call TRBJ2-7; D could derive from TRBD1 or TRBD2 (7 bases each). CDR1 is KGHSH, CDR2 LQKENI, per germline. Trimming removed 6 bases at V and 4 bases at J, with 19 bases between. CDR3 length: 15 residues.

This sequence joins TRBV18 and TRBJ1-4, with no clear D. Per germline, CDR1 KGHSH and CDR2 LQKENI. The germline V and J ends were trimmed by 5 bases and 4 bases, with 8 bases remaining between them. The CDR3 is 13 residues long. CDR3 sequence reads: CASSEGNNEKLFF. Written as DNA, the CDR3 is TGTGCCAGCTCAGAGGGAAATAATGAAAAACTGTTTTTT.

This clonotype showed up just a few times. The rearrangement uses TRBV7-2 and TRBJ2-1; 7 nucleotides agree with TRBD2. The CDR3 has 14 amino acids. Germline V lookup: CDR1 SGHTA, CDR2 FQGNSA. Trimming took 4 bases from V and 8 from J; bases not matched to a gene: 8. CDR3 sequence reads: CASSSGLVFDEQFF. CDR3 coding DNA: TGTGCCAGCAGCTCCGGACTAGTTTTCGATGAGCAGTTCTTC.

This clonotype was picked up many times. The genes are TRBV4-1 and TRBJ1-1; tentatively, D is TRBD1 (5 bases). The CDR3 loop spans 15 amino acids. The V and J ends lost 5 bases and 3 bases respectively, with 16 bases between them. In germline, CDR1 is MGHRA, CDR2 YSYEKL. This CDR3 is CASSRGPAGDTEAFF. The CDR3 coding sequence is TGCGCCAGCAGCAGAGGGCCCGCGGGGGACACTGAAGCTTTCTTT.

The chain recombines TRBV6-7 with TRBJ2-7, with no clear D. TRBV6-7 belongs to the ORF category, with a function that is uncertain. The CDR3 spans 19 residues. With 5 bases removed from V and 5 bases from J, the gap between germline ends came to 31 bases. The CDR3 sequence: CASSPELGPRGHIDHEQYV. The CDR3 DNA sequence: TGTGCCAGCAGTCCTGAGCTCGGGCCTAGAGGCCATATAGACCACGAGCAGTACGTC.

The chain is built from TRBV11-2 and TRBJ2-7; possibly TRBD1 for D (5 bases). The CDR3 runs to 13 residues. Germline CDR1 SGHAT, CDR2 FQNNGV. V lost 5 bases and J 2 bases, leaving 10 bases between the germline ends. The CDR3 nucleotides are TGTGCCAGCAGCACACAGGCGACCTACGAGCAGTACTTC. Translating it yields CASSTQATYEQYF.

This clonotype was detected a few times. This chain uses TRBV6-2 or TRBV6-3 with TRBJ2-7, with TRBD2 matching 9 bases. The CDR3 extends over 16 amino acids. V lost 5 bases, J lost 0 bases, and 8 bases stayed unmatched. The germline V gene has CDR1 MNHEY and CDR2 SVGEGT. CDR3: CASSARLAEGSYEQYF. CDR3 sequence (DNA): TGTGCCAGCAGTGCCAGACTAGCGGAGGGCTCCTACGAGCAGTACTTC.

This clonotype came up a few times. V gene TRBV2 combines with J gene TRBJ2-7, with D maybe TRBD1 (6 bases). Per the germline V gene, CDR1 is SNHLY and CDR2 is FYNNEI. The CDR3 totals 13 residues. V was clipped by 4 bases and J by 2 bases, with 9 bases between them. This chain's CDR3 is CASSGQATYEQYF. Here the CDR3 DNA reads TGTGCCAGCAGTGGACAGGCCACCTACGAGCAGTACTTC.